The 20 T cell receptor beta chains below were found in one sample sequenced in a study of shared clonotypes between healthy human individuals. The method was immunoSEQ multiplex PCR; TCRdb's version includes in-frame clones alone and lacks a portion of them. This sample carries around 2.5 million clones, approximately 93% of them seen once, and the ten largest clones take roughly 0.36%. Specimen: naive CD4+ T cells from PBMCs. Indicated subset: CD45RA+ positively selected. The origin of the receptors is a man younger than 35 in good health. Some clones in this sample may be carry-over from other donors' samples.

The V gene is TRBV4-2, the J gene TRBJ2-3; D unresolved. CDR3 length equals 15 residues. The germline V and J ends were trimmed by 0 bases and 3 bases, with 10 bases remaining between them. Germline V gene lookup returns CDR1 LGHNA and CDR2 YNFKEQ. CDR3 sequence: CASSQDYGRTDTQYF. In nucleotides, the CDR3 is TGTGCCAGCAGCCAAGATTACGGGCGGACAGATACGCAGTATTTT.

This clone was observed a single time. The V call is TRBV7-3, the J call TRBJ1-2, with D possibly being TRBD1 (5 bases). Trimming removed 1 base from V and 8 bases from J, with 11 bases in between. There are 13 residues in the CDR3. Per germline, CDR1 SGHTA and CDR2 FQGTGA. This chain's CDR3 is CASSLNGREGYTF. DNA of the CDR3: TGTGCCAGCAGCTTAAACGGCAGGGAGGGCTACACCTTC. Together with reference TRBV7-3 and TRBJ1-2, the CDR3 gives the full variable domain: GAGVSQTPSNKVTEKGKYVELRCDPISGHTALYWYRQSLGQGPEFLIYFQGTGAADDSGLPNDRFFAVRPEGSVSTLKIQRTERGDSAVYLCASSLNGREGYTFGSGTRLTVV.

This rearrangement joins TRBV20-1 to TRBJ2-5; D possibly corresponds to TRBD1 (6 bases). Germline loops: CDR1 DFQATT, CDR2 SNEGSKA (reference sequence). This CDR3 comprises 10 residues. Trimming removed 6 bases at V and 7 bases at J, with 9 bases between. The CDR3 nucleotides read TGCAGTGCGCAAGGGGGGACCCAGTACTTC. Translation: CSAQGGTQYF.

The chain has TRBV5-1 and TRBJ2-1, with 7 bases aligning to TRBD1. This CDR3 is 16 amino acids long. Germline assignment: CDR1 SGHRS and CDR2 YFSETQ. Trimming took 4 bases from V and 4 from J; bases not matched to a gene: 11. CDR3 in amino acids: CASSHDPGQIYNEQFF. The DNA for the CDR3 is TGCGCCAGCAGCCACGACCCGGGACAGATATACAATGAGCAGTTCTTC.

Details on this clone: The sample carries other DNA sequences with the same CDR3. The V and J genes are TRBV20-1 and TRBJ2-3; D ambiguous. The CDR3 has 11 residues. The germline gives CDR1 DFQATT, CDR2 SNEGSKA (reference sequence). V lost 0 bases and J lost 4, with 2 bases in between. The CDR3 is CSARDPDTQYF. The DNA of the CDR3 is TGCAGTGCTAGAGATCCAGATACGCAGTATTTT.

V usage is TRBV28 and J usage is TRBJ2-4; maybe TRBD1 (7 bases). Germline lookup yields CDR1 MDHEN and CDR2 SYDVKM. The CDR3 contains 15 residues. V lost 5 bases and J 0 bases, leaving 11 bases between the germline ends. The CDR3 sequence is CASSDQGGAKNIQYF. The DNA of the CDR3 is TGTGCCAGCAGTGATCAGGGGGGAGCCAAAAACATTCAGTACTTC. The whole variable domain, filled in from reference TRBV28 and TRBJ2-4, reads DVKVTQSSRYLVKRTGEKVFLECVQDMDHENMFWYRQDPGLGLRLIYFSYDVKMKEKGDIPEGYSVSREKKERFSLILESASTNQTSMYLCASSDQGGAKNIQYFGAGTRLSVL.

The rearrangement uses TRBV5-4 and TRBJ1-2; 8 positions match TRBD1. In germline, CDR1 is SGHNT, CDR2 YYREEE (reference sequence). The CDR3 contains 13 residues. Losses at the gene ends were 1 base for V and 8 bases for J; bases not matched to a gene: 4. CDR3 nucleotides: TGTGCCAGCAGCTTGCAGGGGGCTCGCGGCTACACCTTC. It is translated as CASSLQGARGYTF.

The DNA of the CDR3 is TGTGCCAGCAGCTCCCCTCCCCGAGGTAGCGGGAGGTACGAGCAGTACTTC. Its translation: CASSSPPRGSGRYEQYF. This rearrangement joins TRBV7-2 to TRBJ2-7, with TRBD2 matching 10 bases. The CDR3 spans 17 residues. CDR1 SGHTA and CDR2 FQGNSA come from the germline V gene. The V gene end was trimmed by 4 bases and the J gene end by 4 bases; junction bases not matched to a gene: 13.

The chain couples TRBV19 to TRBJ1-4; unclear D gene. With 5 bases removed from V and 4 bases from J, the gap between germline ends came to 14 bases. Per the germline V gene, CDR1 is LNHDA and CDR2 is SQIVND (reference sequence). The CDR3 extends over 15 amino acids. In DNA form, the CDR3 reads TGTGCCAGTAGTTCTCACAGAGTAGTTAATGAAAAACTGTTTTTT. Translating it yields CASSSHRVVNEKLFF.

The chain is built from TRBV13 and TRBJ1-2; D is undetermined. Germline V gene sequence: CDR1 PRHDT, CDR2 FYEKMQ (reference sequence). The V end lost 2 bases, the J end lost 4 bases, and 8 bases lay between the germline ends. This CDR3 region has 13 residues. The CDR3 loop reads CASSLRDFYGYTF. The CDR3 DNA reads as TGTGCCAGCAGCTTACGAGATTTCTATGGCTACACCTTC.

This chain joins TRBV7-9 and TRBJ1-2; D uncertain. The germline V gene encodes CDR1 SEHNR and CDR2 FQNEAQ (reference sequence). Trimming stripped 0 bases from V and 2 bases from J, with 4 bases between. The CDR3 spans 13 residues. The CDR3 protein is CASSLAQNYGYTF. In DNA, the CDR3 is TGTGCCAGCAGCTTAGCACAGAACTATGGCTACACCTTC.

The chain has TRBV2 and TRBJ2-1, with D maybe TRBD2 (6 bases). Trimming took 3 bases from V and 7 from J, leaving 13 bases between them. There are 14 residues in the CDR3. Per the germline V gene, CDR1 is SNHLY and CDR2 is FYNNEI. The CDR3: CASSDQARGNEQFF. Written as DNA, the CDR3 is TGTGCCAGCAGTGACCAAGCACGGGGGAATGAGCAGTTCTTC.

J is TRBJ2-7 and V is TRBV30; D is perhaps TRBD2 (5 bases). The V and J ends lost 4 bases and 5 bases respectively, with 12 bases between them. The CDR3 runs to 12 residues. Looked up from germline, CDR1 is GTSNPN and CDR2 is SVGIG (reference sequence). The CDR3 DNA is TGTGCCTGGAATGTAGAGGGCGACGAGCAGTACTTC. This sequence encodes CAWNVEGDEQYF.

The gene calls are TRBV7-2 and TRBJ1-3, with D maybe TRBD1 (6 bases). The CDR3 loop spans 15 amino acids. V dropped 3 bases and J dropped 4 bases, with 13 bases sitting between them. CDR1 is SGHTA and CDR2 is FQGNSA in the germline V gene. The CDR3 sequence is CASSFGGAGGNTIYF. CDR3 sequence (DNA): TGTGCCAGCAGCTTTGGGGGGGCAGGAGGAAACACCATATATTTT.

J is TRBJ2-3 and V is TRBV4-1; D is possibly TRBD1 (5 bases). Germline-derived CDR1 and CDR2 are MGHRA and YSYEKL. V lost 2 bases to trimming and J lost 0 bases, with 9 bases between them. CDR3 length: 15 amino acids. The CDR3 DNA is TGCGCCAGCAGCCAATTAGGGGCTAGCACAGATACGCAGTATTTT. Protein: CASSQLGASTDTQYF.

This clone was seen only once. The chain is built from TRBV6-5 and TRBJ2-5; D remains ambiguous. Looked up from germline, CDR1 is MNHEY and CDR2 is SVGAGI. V was clipped by 6 bases and J by 1 base, with 12 bases between them. CDR3 length: 14 amino acids. The CDR3 DNA is TGTGCCAGCAGACGGGCGGCGGTCCAAGAGACCCAGTACTTC. Translating it yields CASRRAAVQETQYF.

Remarks on this clone: Other DNA sequences in this specimen translate into the identical CDR3. CDR3 coding DNA: TGCAGTGCTGGAGGAGGTTATGGCTACACCTTC. The encoded protein is CSAGGGYGYTF. The V and J genes are TRBV20-1 and TRBJ1-2; D unresolved. The CDR3 loop spans 11 amino acids. Trimming left V 5 bases short and J 5 bases short, with 9 bases between. CDR1 is DFQATT and CDR2 is SNEGSKA in the germline V gene (reference sequence).

The V gene is TRBV4-2, the J gene TRBJ1-2; a weak D match, TRBD1 (5 bases). V lost 0 bases to trimming and J lost 4 bases, with 12 bases between them. Per the germline V gene, CDR1 is LGHNA and CDR2 is YNFKEQ. CDR3 size: 15 residues. The CDR3 sequence is CASSQDDSRAYGYTF. The DNA of the CDR3 is TGTGCCAGCAGCCAAGACGACAGCCGAGCCTATGGCTACACCTTC.

The gene calls are TRBV2 and TRBJ2-3, with a tentative D call TRBD2 (6 bases). CDR1 is SNHLY and CDR2 is FYNNEI in the germline V gene. V lost 2 bases, J lost 6 bases, and 15 bases lay in between. The CDR3 is made up of 15 amino acids. Here the CDR3 DNA reads TGTGCCAGCAGTGAATGGGGTGGGAGCGGGGATACGCAGTATTTT. The encoded protein is CASSEWGGSGDTQYF.

This CDR3 is CASSQGVFIYF. CDR3 nucleotides: TGTGCCAGCAGCCAAGGGGTTTTCATATATTTT. This sequence joins TRBV6-5 and TRBJ1-3; D perhaps matches TRBD1 (5 bases). Trimming cost V 6 bases and J 12 bases, with 12 bases left between them. The CDR3 runs to 11 residues. Germline CDR1 reads MNHEY; CDR2 reads SVGAGI.